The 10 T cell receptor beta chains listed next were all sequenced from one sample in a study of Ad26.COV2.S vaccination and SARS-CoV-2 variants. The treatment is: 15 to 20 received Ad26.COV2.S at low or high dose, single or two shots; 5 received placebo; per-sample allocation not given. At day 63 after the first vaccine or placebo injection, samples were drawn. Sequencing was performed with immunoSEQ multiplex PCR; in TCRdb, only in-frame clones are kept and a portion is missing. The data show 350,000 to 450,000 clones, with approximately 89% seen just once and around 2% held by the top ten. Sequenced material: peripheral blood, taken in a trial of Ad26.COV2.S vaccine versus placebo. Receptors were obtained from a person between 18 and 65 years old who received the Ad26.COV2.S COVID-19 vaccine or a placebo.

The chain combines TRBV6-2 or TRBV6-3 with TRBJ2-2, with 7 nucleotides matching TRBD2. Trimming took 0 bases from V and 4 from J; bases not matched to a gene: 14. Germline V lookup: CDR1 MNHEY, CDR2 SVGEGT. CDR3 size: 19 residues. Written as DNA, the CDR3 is TGTGCCAGCAGTTACTCGACTAGTGCGGGAGTTCAGACCACCGGGGAGCTGTTTTTT. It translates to CASSYSTSAGVQTTGELFF.

CDR3 loop: CASSDPGLGDTQYF. CDR3 DNA sequence: TGTGCCAGCAGCGATCCGGGGCTGGGGGATACGCAGTATTTT. The chain recombines TRBV7-3 with TRBJ2-3; D might be TRBD1 or TRBD2, each matching 5 bases. The CDR3 has 14 amino acids. Germline CDR1 SGHTA, CDR2 FQGTGA. V was pared by 5 bases and J by 6 bases, with 15 bases between.

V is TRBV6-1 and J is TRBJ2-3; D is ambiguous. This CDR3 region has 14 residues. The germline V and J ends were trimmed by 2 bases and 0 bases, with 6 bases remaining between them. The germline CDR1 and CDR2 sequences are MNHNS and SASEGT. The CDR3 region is CASSEMVSTDTQYF. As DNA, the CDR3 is TGTGCCAGCAGTGAAATGGTCAGCACAGATACGCAGTATTTT.

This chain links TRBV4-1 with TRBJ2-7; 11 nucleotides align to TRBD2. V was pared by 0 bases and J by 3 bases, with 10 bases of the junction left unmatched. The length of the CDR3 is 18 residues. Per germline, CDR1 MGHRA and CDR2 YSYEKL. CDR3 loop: CASSQDLDTSGSGYEQYF. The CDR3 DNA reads TGCGCCAGCAGCCAAGATCTTGATACTAGCGGGAGTGGCTACGAGCAGTACTTC.

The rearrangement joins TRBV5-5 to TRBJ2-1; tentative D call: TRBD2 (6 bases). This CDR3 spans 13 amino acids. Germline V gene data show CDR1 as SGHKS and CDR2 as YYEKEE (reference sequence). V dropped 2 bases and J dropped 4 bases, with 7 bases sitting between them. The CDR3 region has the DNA TGTGCCAGCAGCTTAGGAGGGTACAATGAGCAGTTCTTC. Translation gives CASSLGGYNEQFF.

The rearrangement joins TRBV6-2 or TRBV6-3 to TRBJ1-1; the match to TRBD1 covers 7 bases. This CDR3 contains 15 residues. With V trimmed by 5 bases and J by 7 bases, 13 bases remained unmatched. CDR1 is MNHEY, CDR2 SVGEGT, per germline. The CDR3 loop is CASSTPRQGDSEAFF. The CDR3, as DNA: TGTGCCAGCAGTACCCCCCGGCAGGGGGACAGTGAAGCTTTCTTT.

Written as DNA, the CDR3 is TGTGCCAGCAGTTCCCCTAGATCCCCCACAGATACGCAGTATTTT. Residues: CASSSPRSPTDTQYF. The chain joins TRBV28 to TRBJ2-3, with unresolved D. With 4 bases removed from V and 2 bases from J, the gap between germline ends came to 13 bases. The CDR3 loop spans 15 amino acids. Germline values: CDR1 MDHEN, CDR2 SYDVKM.

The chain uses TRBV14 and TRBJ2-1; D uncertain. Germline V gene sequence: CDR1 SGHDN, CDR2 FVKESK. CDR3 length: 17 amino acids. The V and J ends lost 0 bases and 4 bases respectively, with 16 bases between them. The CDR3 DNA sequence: TGTGCCAGCAGCCAAGATAGAAGGGTCGCTGGGTACAATGAGCAGTTCTTC. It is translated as CASSQDRRVAGYNEQFF.

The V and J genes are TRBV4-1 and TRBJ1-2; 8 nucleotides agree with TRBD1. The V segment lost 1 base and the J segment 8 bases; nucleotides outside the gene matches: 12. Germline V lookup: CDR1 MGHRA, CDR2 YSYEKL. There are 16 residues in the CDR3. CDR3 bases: TGCGCCAGCAGCCAAGTCACCACAGGGGGAGTCGGGGGCTACACCTTC. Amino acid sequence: CASSQVTTGGVGGYTF.

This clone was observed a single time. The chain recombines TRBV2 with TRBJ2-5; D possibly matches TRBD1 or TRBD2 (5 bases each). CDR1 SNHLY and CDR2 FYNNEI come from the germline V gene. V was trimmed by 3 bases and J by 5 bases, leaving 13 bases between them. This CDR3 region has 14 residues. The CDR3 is CASSDEGEGETQYF. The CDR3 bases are TGTGCCAGCAGTGACGAGGGAGAGGGGGAGACCCAGTACTTC.